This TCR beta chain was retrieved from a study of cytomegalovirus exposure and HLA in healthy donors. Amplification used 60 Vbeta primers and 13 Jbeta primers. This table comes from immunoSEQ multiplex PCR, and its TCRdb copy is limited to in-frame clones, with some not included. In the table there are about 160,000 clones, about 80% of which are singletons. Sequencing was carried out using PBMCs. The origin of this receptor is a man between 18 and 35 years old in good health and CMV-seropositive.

The CDR3 DNA follows: TGTGCCAGCTCCTATCAAATGACTAGCGGGCAAGAGACCCAGTACTTC. Protein sequence: CASSYQMTSGQETQYF. The chain uses TRBV18 and TRBJ2-5; 10 nucleotides align to TRBD2. With V trimmed by 6 bases and J by 2 bases, 9 bases remained unmatched. Germline V gene sequence: CDR1 KGHSH, CDR2 LQKENI. This CDR3 spans 16 amino acids.